What follows describes a single T cell receptor (beta chain). Since a much larger clone is just one base distant, this may be a read error. This entry comes from a study of blood T cells in healthy people across ages. The CDR3 loop spans 15 amino acids. Primers used in a second PCR of roughly 7 to 11 cycles were a sample-barcoded 5' primer and a J-beta primer mix. TCRdb redid the calling of the 5' RACE reads with MiXCR, one entry per CDR3 protein. The table lists about 670,000 distinct CDR3 sequences, 45% to 60% of them singletons. The chain couples TRBV12-3 or TRBV12-4 to TRBJ2-1; TRBD1 is a possible D gene (6 bases). What was sequenced was blood. This receptor was identified in an elderly woman in good health. CDR3 sequence: CASSSQGSTYNKQFF. The CDR3 nucleotides read TGTGCCAGCAGTTCCCAGGGGTCGACCTACAATAAGCAGTTCTTC.